This TCR beta chain was profiled in a study of PD-L1 blockade in urothelial cancer (dated by TCRdb to the late 2010s). About the full investigation: All patients started therapy around 2014 and received atezolizumab 1,200 mg intravenously every 3 weeks. Some 30 patients had pretreatment blood TCR-seq, approximately 24 had at least one posttreatment blood collection, and approximately 24 had tumor TCR-seq. Pretreatment tumor samples and matched peripheral blood, collected serially before and after atezolizumab treatment, underwent TCR sequencing. An ECOG performance status of 0 or 1 was recorded for the patients, and 0 to 3 prior chemotherapy regimens had been received by the patients. In the same patients who had TCR sequencing, pretreatment tumors also underwent whole exome sequencing and RNA sequencing. The study, an exploratory multi-omic analysis, examined somatic, immune and clinical correlates of response to PD-L1 blockade with atezolizumab in urothelial cancer. Durable clinical benefit was defined as progression-free survival longer than 6 months, and TCR features were also tested against progression-free and overall survival. Blood samples were analyzed at two time points: 3 weeks after treatment start (second dose) and 6 weeks after treatment start. Durable clinical benefit was achieved by nine patients and was not achieved by 20 patients. About 90% of the roughly 29 patients were males with bladder-origin urothelial cancer, and 18 of 29 reported a prior smoking history. Blood samples gave a median of about 150,000 T cells and approximately 85,000 unique TCRs, with a median clonality of approximately 0.08.

Overall results and qualifications from the work: Patients with durable benefit showed greater expansion of tumor-associated TCR clones in peripheral blood 3 weeks after starting treatment (n ≈ 21, p = 0.022). Because of the small sample size (n ≈ 31) and the many exploratory analyses performed, the results are intended to be regarded as hypothesis-generating. A pretreatment peripheral blood TCR clonality below the median was linked to improved progression-free and overall survival.

To estimate absolute template abundance from read counts, synthetic TCR analog templates were spiked into each PCR. TCRbeta CDR3 regions were amplified from genomic DNA with bias-controlled V and J gene primers using the immunoSEQ assay. Sequencing of rearranged TCRbeta segments was performed at approximately 20X coverage. For the original study's pipeline: Sequencing errors were corrected by clustering and CDR3s were annotated against IMGT to assign V, D and J genes. Downstream analyses used only productive TCRbeta rearrangements, leaving out any out-of-frame or stop-codon sequences. To compute clonality, Shannon entropy was normalized by the log of the number of unique productive sequences and then subtracted from one. Clones differing between time points or between blood and tumor were identified by Fisher's exact test with Benjamini-Hochberg correction at adjusted p below 0.01. Sourced from immuneACCESS, this table was stored by TCRdb with only in-frame sequences that have V and J called. A share of the clones is absent; for the studies checked, an unresolved V gene accounts for under half, and the remainder has no known explanation. V and J calls plus clone size are reproduced from that table; the DNA served to infer D and trimming. The sample data list some 87,000 clones, and around 86% of these were observed just once. The ten top clones hold about 2% of the sample.

Sample time point, as interpreted from the label and publication: pretreatment peripheral blood. The cohort included roughly 30 patients with locally advanced or metastatic urothelial carcinoma who were treated at Memorial Sloan Kettering on a trial protocol. Peripheral blood mononuclear cells were collected pretreatment and during treatment, with between 1 and 8 total time points obtained per patient. The Qiagen DNeasy Blood extraction kit was used to purify genomic DNA from total PBMCs and from tumor samples. PBMCs were collected pretreatment and during treatment, and were isolated and stored as previously described. Via the germline V gene, CDR1 is SGHTA and CDR2 FQGNSA. Including cysteine and phenylalanine, the CDR3 has 17 amino acids. The retained sequence is limited to the CDR3, 51 bases, with the frame set at the first base. V gives up 8 bases and J gives up 0 bases, and the segment between their germline ends measures 21 bases.

On this clone itself: Its antigen target is currently unknown. Per-base qualities were not stored, and no clone one base away is much larger.

The source is a man aged 60-69 years with urothelial cancer. The chain joins TRBV7-2 to TRBJ2-3, with TRBD2 as a weak D call on 5 bases. Sequencing used PBMCs, obtained around atezolizumab (anti-PD-L1) treatment. The CDR3 loop reads CASGRGILLTSTDTQYF. The nucleotide sequence reads as follows: TGTGCCAGCGGCCGGGGAATCTTACTTACTAGCACAGATACGCAGTATTTT.